The rows below give T cell receptor beta chains drawn from one sample of a study of OX40 agonist ivuxolimab in advanced cancers. Only in-frame clones appear in the TCRdb table, and some are missing; sequencing was by immunoSEQ multiplex PCR. The sample carries about 66,000 clones, about 81% recorded once. Material: CD4+ or CD8+ T cells sorted from blood, obtained in a trial of the OX40 agonist ivuxolimab. Source of these receptors: an adult with an advanced solid tumor such as melanoma, head and neck, liver or kidney cancer. Each CDR3 is given with its conserved first and last residue. D genes are given only for firm matches. Expanded clones are given a class, and other clones once, few, many or no size at all.

CDR3 protein | CDR3 DNA | CDR3 length | J gene | clone size | D gene | V gene
CASSWYNEQFF | TGTGCCAGCAGCTGGTACAATGAGCAGTTCTTC | 11 | TRBJ2-1 | . | . | TRBV7-2
CATSRDRVWDNEQFF | TGTGCCACCAGCAGAGACAGGGTATGGGACAATGAGCAGTTCTTC | 15 | TRBJ2-1 | . | . | TRBV15
CASSLTTTGELFF | TGTGCCAGCAGCTTGACTACGACCGGGGAGCTGTTTTTT | 13 | TRBJ2-2 | . | . | TRBV5-4
CASSLKGRGGETQYF | TGCGCCAGCAGCTTGAAGGGCCGGGGTGGAGAGACCCAGTACTTC | 15 | TRBJ2-5 | . | . | TRBV5-1
CASRTILEETQYF | TGTGCCAGCAGGACCATCCTCGAAGAGACCCAGTACTTC | 13 | TRBJ2-5 | . | . | TRBV5-8
CAWSRDPLYPQHF | TGTGCCTGGAGCCGGGATCCCCTTTATCCCCAGCATTTT | 13 | TRBJ1-5 | . | . | TRBV30
CATLLGTGSNYGYTF | TGTGCCACCCTTCTAGGGACAGGATCTAACTATGGCTACACCTTC | 15 | TRBJ1-2 | once | TRBD1 | TRBV6-5
CASGGQLNTEAFF | TGTGCCAGCGGGGGACAGCTGAACACTGAAGCTTTCTTT | 13 | TRBJ1-1 | . | TRBD1 | TRBV2
CASTTHRSGANVLTF | TGTGCCAGTACTACCCACCGCTCTGGGGCCAACGTCCTGACTTTC | 15 | TRBJ2-6 | few | . | TRBV19
CASSPSNRGASDTQYF | TGTGCCAGCTCACCGTCTAATCGGGGGGCCTCAGATACGCAGTATTTT | 16 | TRBJ2-3 | . | . | TRBV18
CASSLLRAGELFF | TGTGCCAGCAGTTTATTACGGGCCGGGGAGCTGTTTTTT | 13 | TRBJ2-2 | . | . | TRBV28
CASSSKAGARETQYF | TGTGCCAGCAGCTCCAAAGCGGGGGCCAGAGAGACCCAGTACTTC | 15 | TRBJ2-5 | . | TRBD2 | TRBV7-6
CASSLVSQGSYNEQFF | TGTGCCAGCAGCTTGGTGTCTCAGGGCTCCTACAATGAGCAGTTCTTC | 16 | TRBJ2-1 | . | . | TRBV5-8
CASSLGPGGWETQYF | TGTGCCAGCAGCTTGGGGCCGGGAGGCTGGGAGACCCAGTACTTC | 15 | TRBJ2-5 | . | TRBD2 | TRBV5-8
CASTPRRERASNQPQHF | TGTGCCAGTACCCCAAGGAGAGAAAGGGCTAGCAATCAGCCCCAGCATTTT | 17 | TRBJ1-5 | . | . | TRBV19
CASSPRGGELFF | TGTGCCAGCTCACCTAGAGGCGGGGAGCTGTTTTTT | 12 | TRBJ2-2 | . | . | TRBV18
CAISVQGISYNEQFF | TGTGCCATCAGTGTACAGGGGATTTCCTACAATGAGCAGTTCTTC | 15 | TRBJ2-1 | . | TRBD1 | TRBV10-3
CASSLQAGGIVDTQYF | TGTGCCAGCAGCTTACAAGCGGGGGGGATTGTGGATACGCAGTATTTT | 16 | TRBJ2-3 | once | TRBD2 | TRBV7-2
CASNQPGLAGSTDTQYF | TGTGCCAGCAACCAGCCGGGACTAGCGGGCAGCACAGATACGCAGTATTTT | 17 | TRBJ2-3 | . | TRBD2 | TRBV27
CASSPRQENTEAFF | TGTGCCAGCTCACCAAGACAGGAGAACACTGAAGCTTTCTTT | 14 | TRBJ1-1 | . | . | TRBV18
CASAFGETQYF | TGTGCCAGCGCCTTTGGGGAGACCCAGTACTTC | 11 | TRBJ2-5 | once | . | TRBV6-5
CASSYYGLLETEAFF | TGTGCCAGCAGTTACTATGGACTACTGGAGACTGAAGCTTTCTTT | 15 | TRBJ1-1 | . | . | TRBV6-5
CASSLGDGSTNEKLFF | TGTGCCAGCAGCTTAGGGGACGGATCAACTAATGAAAAACTGTTTTTT | 16 | TRBJ1-4 | . | . | TRBV7-9
CASSAGLAGDSTDTQYF | TGTGCCAGCAGTGCGGGACTAGCGGGGGATAGCACAGATACGCAGTATTTT | 17 | TRBJ2-3 | . | TRBD2 | TRBV6-1
CASRPGGTPNTGELFF | TGTGCCAGCCGGCCGGGGGGGACACCAAACACCGGGGAGCTGTTTTTT | 16 | TRBJ2-2 | . | TRBD2 | TRBV11-3
CASSVAWGSDDEQFF | TGTGCCAGCAGCGTAGCTTGGGGGTCCGACGATGAGCAGTTCTTC | 15 | TRBJ2-1 | . | . | TRBV9
CASSARGAGAQYF | TGTGCCAGCAGCGCCAGGGGGGCAGGGGCCCAGTACTTC | 13 | TRBJ2-5 | . | . | TRBV14
CASSATSSGEQFF | TGTGCCAGTAGTGCTACTAGCAGCGGTGAGCAGTTCTTC | 13 | TRBJ2-1 | . | . | TRBV19
CASSLVQGGTF | TGTGCCAGCAGCCTCGTGCAGGGTGGAACCTTC | 11 | TRBJ1-2 | . | . | TRBV7-6
CASSEPGQYTGELFF | TGTGCCAGCAGTGAACCGGGACAATACACCGGGGAGCTGTTTTTT | 15 | TRBJ2-2 | few | . | TRBV2
CASSYSARTYEQYF | TGTGCCAGCAGTTATTCCGCTAGGACCTACGAGCAGTACTTC | 14 | TRBJ2-7 | . | . | TRBV6-5